This TCR beta chain was identified in a study of blood T cell repertoires in COVID-19. Per the original data handling: Estimation of nucleated cell counts relied on the amplification of reference gene primers. TCRdb's copy holds only in-frame clones and misses some; the assay was immunoSEQ multiplex PCR. The V and J calls and clone size were taken over from that table, and D and trimming were inferred from the DNA. The table lists 100,000 to 110,000 clones, about 83% of them singletons. Per germline, CDR1 SGHVS and CDR2 FNYEAQ. V shed 5 bases and J 4 bases; nucleotides not matched to a gene: 7. CDR3 length equals 15 residues.

This sequence was found in a human donor in a cohort sampled during active COVID-19. The sequencing sample was made of peripheral blood. The V and J genes are TRBV7-6 and TRBJ2-1; 8 bases agree with TRBD2. The CDR3: CASSPSGGAYNEQFF. CDR3 DNA sequence: TGTGCCAGCAGCCCGAGCGGGGGCGCTTACAATGAGCAGTTCTTC.